This T cell receptor (beta chain) was identified during a study of cytomegalovirus exposure and HLA in healthy donors (dated by TCRdb to 2017 to 2019). For the study in its entirety: In an earlier analysis of 587 of the donors, 276 Gb of sequence data and about 110 million unique TCR beta sequences from about 190 million T cells were reported. An earlier analysis of around 640 of the donors used high-throughput TCR beta sequencing to judge whether each TCR beta V gene segment behaved as functional or pseudogenic. To study patterns of TCR occurrence, a later analysis re-analyzed previously published TCR beta repertoires from hundreds of donors and added high-resolution HLA genotyping. Besides the first cohort of 666 subjects, a separate validation cohort made up of around 120 different subjects was used. The number of typed donors differed by locus: 629-630 for A, B, C, DRB1 and DQB1; roughly 510 for DQA1; 600 to 610 for DPA1; and some 470 for DPB1. An early release that covered fewer than 750 HLA-typed donors contained approximately 320 gigabases of sequencing data and around 80 million unique TCR sequences. Donor age, sex, ethnicity and CMV serostatus were compiled alongside the repertoire data. Every discovery cohort repertoire had been produced on one sequencing platform. High-throughput TCR immunosequencing, statistical association of individual TCRs with disease status, and machine learning were combined to predict cytomegalovirus infection status. Among under 450 genotyped donors of the cohort, an average of about 240,000 unique TCR beta nucleotide sequences were sequenced per donor, approximately 20% of them non-productive. The genetic ancestry cluster associated with self-reported Caucasian donors included approximately 85% of the approximately 400 genotyped donors. The study was designed to test whether signatures of past pathogen exposure could be identified by cataloging public T cell receptors. Both class I and class II loci were covered by HLA typing, at four-digit resolution. In a later genetic analysis, genome-wide SNP genotypes for about 65% of the roughly 670 donors were used, and that subset was treated as a discovery cohort. Rather than using new phenotypic data, the later analysis identified candidate immune exposures from TCR beta sequences and from how often those sequences occurred across donors. Five DR-DQ haplotypes were handled as single units for association and clustering, since linkage in the cohort was strong. The study profiled the T cell repertoires of fewer than 850 subjects by immunosequencing and related them to cytomegalovirus serostatus. Study-wide conclusions, independent of this receptor: According to a later genetic analysis, donors in an Asian-associated ancestry cluster had fewer N-insertions in productive TCRs than the approximately 670-donor mean. Strong co-occurrence of HLA alleles, especially DR and DQ, made assigning TCR associations to individual alleles difficult. A further reported finding was that TCR beta sequences accurately predicted the HLA-A and HLA-B alleles for most subjects in the first cohort. According to a later analysis, TCR association rates differed among HLA loci, with DRB1 alleles showing the most associated TCRs and HLA-C alleles showing the fewest. In a later genetic analysis, a missense DCLRE1C variant was associated with V-gene and J-gene trimming of TCR beta chains, and the association was replicated in an independent cohort. A few of the identified cytomegalovirus-associated TCR beta chains were confirmed in vitro to be specific for cytomegalovirus antigens. Across donors, most TCR sequences were observed very rarely, whereas some public TCRs were present in many individuals. Specific HLA alleles were associated with around 18,000 TCR beta sequences at a false discovery rate of 0.05 in a later analysis. Because HLA typing was unavailable for some donors at each locus, only the typed subset was used in association tests. The earlier analysis of fewer than 750 of the donors excluded 15 to 20 rarely observed V segments, including chromosome 9 orphons, because counts were too low. In both the original and validation cohorts, the classifier was reported to diagnose cytomegalovirus status with high specificity and sensitivity. A total of 150 to 200 TCR beta chains were listed by the study as associated with cytomegalovirus. In this cohort, only TCR beta chains were sequenced, and detectable features were limited by the absence of alpha or paired-chain data. The 87-base-pair reads could not distinguish some IMGT-functional V segments, including TRBV6-2 and TRBV6-3, so those segments were excluded. In a later analysis, most CMV-associated TCR beta chains were found to appear HLA-restricted, with HLA associations seemingly driven largely by CMV exposure. Broadly in line with IMGT annotations, most TCR beta V segments showed up in productive rearrangements about 87% or about 30% of the time in an earlier analysis of approximately 640 of the donors. Immune exposure information for the cohort was limited to CMV serostatus. The authors suggested that the approach could potentially be generalized to other disease states and immunological phenotypes. Correlated functional status among segregating V segments might reflect linkage disequilibrium, but an unknown experimental factor could not be ruled out. According to a later analysis, parvovirus B19, influenza, CMV and Epstein-Barr virus appeared linked to several top co-occurrence clusters. A cluster of highly shared sequence variants was judged likely to be a technical artifact of the sequencing pipeline. A later analysis found that HLA-associated TCR beta chains were more clonally expanded and had lower generation probabilities than equally common non-associated chains. The presence/absence analyses assumed that sequencing depth was roughly uniform across donors, and that assumption may not be true.

There are a few counts of this clone. There is no known antigen for this receptor. There are no base qualities to consult, and no much larger clone falls within one base. The cohort was made up of hundreds of healthy bone marrow donors. Cohort members were all nominally healthy when sampled, although unrecorded immune exposures were likely present. The donor tested CMV seronegative and was one of the 352 seronegative cohort members. Every donor gave a peripheral blood sample, and the peripheral blood mononuclear cells from that sample were used for TCR beta sequencing. The Qiagen DNeasy Blood Extraction Kit was used to extract genomic DNA from the blood cell samples. V is cut back by 0 bases and J by 1 base, with 4 bases in the junction unmatched. CDR1 and CDR2, per the germline V gene (reference sequence), are SGHKS and YYEKEE. Counted from cysteine to phenylalanine, this CDR3 has 16 amino acids. The read is trimmed to its CDR3 DNA, 48 bases read in frame from base 1.

Libraries were built with the immunoSEQ multiplex PCR assay. A mixture of 60 forward primers for TCR Vbeta segments and 13 reverse primers for TCR Jbeta segments was used in the multiplex PCR. The CDR3 region of rearranged TCR beta genes was amplified from genomic DNA by a multiplex PCR assay. On the Illumina HiSeq System, the amplified TCR beta libraries were sequenced as 87-base-pair reads. The authors' analysis ran thus. A later analysis counted tens of millions of unique TCR beta chains across the 666 repertoires, and around 9.9 million of these chains were shared by at least two donors. To remove PCR and sequencing errors, raw reads were error-corrected and collapsed into unique sequences using a nearest-neighbor algorithm that merged closely related sequences. CDR3 sequences were aligned to IMGT reference sequences to assign V, D and J gene segments. Each retained sequence needed at least a six-nucleotide match to both a V gene segment and a J gene segment. A rearrangement counted as productive if the CDR3 had no stop codons and remained in frame with V and J, and every other rearrangement counted as non-productive. CDR3 was defined by IMGT convention, running from the second conserved V-encoded cysteine to the conserved J-encoded phenylalanine. The earlier analysis of 587 of the donors excluded sequences that lacked an unambiguous match to a single V gene segment. An earlier analysis of a few hundred of the donors classified V segments as functional when productive rearrangements were above 56.7% and as segregating when the standard deviation between donors was above 5%. A statistical classification framework was built to diagnose cytomegalovirus status from the catalog of TCR beta chain sequences. In a later analysis, V and J genes were assigned by comparing TCR nucleotide sequences against IMGT/GENE-DB human TR gene sequences. In a later analysis, CDR3 sequences and most-parsimonious VDJ recombination scenarios were assigned using the TCRdist pipeline. In a later analysis, every TCR beta chain was defined by the combination of its CDR3 amino acid sequence and its V-gene family, and reads without a unique V-gene family were dropped. A later analysis removed several hundred highly shared, low-generation-probability nucleotide sequences to deal with suspected cross-contamination and a sequencing artifact. In a later analysis, a clonal expansion index was calculated for each public chain from normalized within-repertoire ranks of inferred template counts. Generation probabilities in a later analysis came from a VDJ recombination model fitted to out-of-frame rearrangements, and those results were checked against IGoR. In a later analysis, hypergeometric tests were used to score TCR-TCR, TCR-HLA and TCR-CMV co-occurrence, with a repertoire-size bias correction applied to TCR pairs. A later analysis estimated false discovery rates by permuting HLA or CMV assignments 20 times. In a later analysis, co-occurring TCRs were grouped using DBSCAN, with TCRdist sequence similarity added in when clustering inside HLA-allele-positive subsets. Repertoires with fewer than 30,000 or more than 120,000 public chains were left out of co-occurrence clustering, as were five repertoires with anomalous nucleotide sharing. Here the immuneACCESS table is served through TCRdb, limited to in-frame sequences with V and J called. Missing clones are a known gap in these copies; in checked studies unresolved V genes cover under half, and the rest lacks a known reason. From that table come the V and J calls and clone size; the DNA was used to work out D and trimming. The sample table holds 110,000 to 150,000 clones, of which more than 65% were seen once. In total, the top ten clones hold 1.5% to 2% of the sample.

The TCR was taken from a woman aged 25-40 years in good health and CMV-seronegative. The sequenced material came from PBMCs. The chain couples TRBV5-5 to TRBJ2-3, with 8 bases in between that match TRBD1. Here the CDR3 is given as CASSLDLGQGTDTQYF. The DNA sequence reads TGTGCCAGCAGCTTGGACCTGGGACAGGGCACAGATACGCAGTATTTT.